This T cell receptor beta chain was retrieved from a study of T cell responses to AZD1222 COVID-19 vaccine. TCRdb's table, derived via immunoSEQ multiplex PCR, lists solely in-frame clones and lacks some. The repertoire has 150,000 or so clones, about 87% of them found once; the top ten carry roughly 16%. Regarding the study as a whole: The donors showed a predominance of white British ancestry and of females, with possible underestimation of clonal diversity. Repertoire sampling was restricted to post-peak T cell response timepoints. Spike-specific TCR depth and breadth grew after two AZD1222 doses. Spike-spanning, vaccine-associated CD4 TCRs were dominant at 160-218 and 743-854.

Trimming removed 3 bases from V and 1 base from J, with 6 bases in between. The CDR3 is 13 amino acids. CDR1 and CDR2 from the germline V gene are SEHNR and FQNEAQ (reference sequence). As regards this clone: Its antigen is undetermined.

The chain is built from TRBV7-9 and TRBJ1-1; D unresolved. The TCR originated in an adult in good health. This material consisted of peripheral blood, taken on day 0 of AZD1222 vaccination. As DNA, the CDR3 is TGTGCCAGCAGCTTCCACCAGAACACTGAAGCTTTCTTT. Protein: CASSFHQNTEAFF.